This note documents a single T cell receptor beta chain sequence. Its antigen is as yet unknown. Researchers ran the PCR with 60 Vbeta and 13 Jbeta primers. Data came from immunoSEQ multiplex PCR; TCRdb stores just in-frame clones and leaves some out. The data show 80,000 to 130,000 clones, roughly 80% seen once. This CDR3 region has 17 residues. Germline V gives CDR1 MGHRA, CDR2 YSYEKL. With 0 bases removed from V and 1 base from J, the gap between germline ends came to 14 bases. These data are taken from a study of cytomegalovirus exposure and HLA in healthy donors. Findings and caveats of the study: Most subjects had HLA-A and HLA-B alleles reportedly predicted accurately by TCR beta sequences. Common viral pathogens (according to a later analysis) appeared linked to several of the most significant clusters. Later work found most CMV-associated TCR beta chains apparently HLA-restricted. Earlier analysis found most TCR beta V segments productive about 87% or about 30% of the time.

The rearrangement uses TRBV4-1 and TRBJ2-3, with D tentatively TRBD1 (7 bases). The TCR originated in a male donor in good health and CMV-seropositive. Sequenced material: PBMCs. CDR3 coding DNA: TGCGCCAGCAGCCAAGATGGTGGCGGGACAGGCACAGATACGCAGTATTTT. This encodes CASSQDGGGTGTDTQYF.